These 22 T cell receptor beta chains were all obtained from the same sample, sequenced in a study of PD-L1 blockade in urothelial cancer. Data came from immunoSEQ multiplex PCR; TCRdb stores just in-frame clones and leaves some out. The sample consists of more than 55,000 clones, about 86% of them appearing once. The sequences come from PBMCs, collected around atezolizumab (anti-PD-L1) treatment. Receptor source: a man aged 50-59 years with urothelial cancer.

The chain couples TRBV2 to TRBJ2-7, with 11 bases aligning to TRBD2. V lost 4 bases to trimming and J lost 2 bases; unmatched junction nucleotides: 4. Germline CDR1 and CDR2: SNHLY and FYNNEI. CDR3 length equals 15 residues. The CDR3 region has the DNA TGTGCCAGCAGTGGTTTAGCGGGAGGGGCCTACGAGCAGTACTTC. It translates to CASSGLAGGAYEQYF.

This sequence joins TRBV7-2 and TRBJ2-1, with no clear D. Deletions cut 4 bases from V and 4 bases from J, with 14 bases between. The CDR3 contains 15 residues. CDR1 SGHTA and CDR2 FQGNSA come from the germline V gene. CDR3 region: CASSSRRLEYNEQFF. CDR3 nucleotide sequence: TGTGCCAGCAGCTCCCGACGGTTGGAGTACAATGAGCAGTTCTTC.

There are a few counts of this clone. The chain links TRBV15 to TRBJ2-4; 10 bases fit TRBD1. Germline V gene sequence: CDR1 LNHNV, CDR2 YYDKDF (reference sequence). Trimming took 3 bases from V and 1 from J; bases not matched to a gene: 12. The CDR3 contains 19 residues. CDR3 protein: CATSSGTGVSRIAKNIQYF. CDR3 DNA sequence: TGTGCCACCAGCAGCGGGACAGGGGTTTCGAGGATTGCCAAAAACATTCAGTACTTC. The variable domain in full, completed from reference TRBV15 and TRBJ2-4, reads DAMVIQNPRYQVTQFGKPVTLSCSQTLNHNVMYWYQQKSSQAPKLLFHYYDKDFNNEADTPDNFQSRRPNTSFCFLDIRSPGLGDTAMYLCATSSGTGVSRIAKNIQYFGAGTRLSVL.

This sequence joins TRBV7-8 and TRBJ2-2; TRBD2 is a possible D gene (5 bases). CDR1 and CDR2 from the germline V gene are SGHVS and FQNEAQ. The CDR3 is 15 residues long. The ends were cut back, 6 bases at V and 3 bases at J, with 14 bases in the middle. CDR3 nucleotides: TGTGCCAGCAGTCTCACGGGGTGGGACACCGGGGAGCTGTTTTTT. Protein: CASSLTGWDTGELFF.

J is TRBJ1-1 and V is TRBV18; 7 positions match TRBD1. Germline V gene lookup returns CDR1 KGHSH and CDR2 LQKENI. This CDR3 is 13 amino acids long. The ends lost 4 bases at V and 5 bases at J; junction bases unmatched: 4. The CDR3 is CASSQDRETEAFF. DNA of the CDR3: TGTGCCAGCTCACAAGACAGGGAGACTGAAGCTTTCTTT. Combining the CDR3 with reference TRBV18 and TRBJ1-1 gives the whole variable domain NAGVMQNPRHLVRRRGQEARLRCSPMKGHSHVYWYRQLPEEGLKFMVYLQKENIIDESGMPKERFSAEFPKEGPSILRIQQVVRGDSAAYFCASSQDRETEAFFGQGTRLTVV.

The chain couples TRBV6-1 to TRBJ2-2; tentative D call: TRBD1 (6 bases). Between the trimmed V and J ends, which lost 2 bases and 8 bases, there was a span of 9 bases. CDR3 length: 13 residues. Per the germline V gene, CDR1 is MNHNS and CDR2 is SASEGT. CDR3 amino acids: CASSETGIGELFF. The CDR3 coding sequence is TGTGCCAGCAGTGAAACAGGGATAGGGGAGCTGTTTTTT.

The V call is TRBV9, the J call TRBJ2-3; D perhaps matches TRBD2 (5 bases). From germline, CDR1 is SGDLS and CDR2 YYNGEE. Trimming cost V 1 base and J 2 bases, with 11 bases left between them. The CDR3 spans 15 residues. The CDR3 is CASSVLGSVTDTQYF. CDR3 DNA sequence: TGTGCCAGCAGCGTATTGGGGAGTGTCACAGATACGCAGTATTTT.

The chain carries TRBV4-1 and TRBJ2-1; 13 nucleotides agree with TRBD2. This CDR3 is 16 amino acids long. The germline V gene has CDR1 MGHRA and CDR2 YSYEKL. J gave up 4 bases and V 4 bases, and 4 bases lay outside the gene matches. The CDR3 loop is CASSPRTSGRYNEQFF. As DNA, the CDR3 is TGCGCCAGCAGCCCCCGGACTAGCGGGAGATACAATGAGCAGTTCTTC.

The chain couples TRBV30 to TRBJ2-1, with 8 bases matching TRBD1. From germline, CDR1 is GTSNPN and CDR2 SVGIG (reference sequence). V shed 0 bases, J shed 9 bases, and the junction held 4 bases outside the gene matches. The CDR3 contains 13 residues. CDR3 bases: TGTGCCTGGAGTGTGGCCAGGGGGCGTGAGCAGTTCTTC. Encoded protein: CAWSVARGREQFF.

The chain has TRBV6-1 and TRBJ2-3; D possibly corresponds to TRBD1 (6 bases). The CDR3 runs to 14 residues. Germline CDR1 reads MNHNS; CDR2 reads SASEGT. V lost 8 bases and J 0 bases, leaving 12 bases between the germline ends. The CDR3 DNA follows: TGTGCCAGCCGACAGGAGACTAGCACAGATACGCAGTATTTT. Amino acids: CASRQETSTDTQYF.

The chain is built from TRBV9 and TRBJ1-2; a possible D gene is TRBD1 (5 bases). CDR3 size: 14 residues. The V and J ends lost 4 bases and 6 bases respectively, with 16 bases between them. Germline V lookup: CDR1 SGDLS, CDR2 YYNGEE. Here the CDR3 DNA reads TGTGCCAGCAGCTCCCGACGGGGGTTAGATGGCTACACCTTC. Protein product: CASSSRRGLDGYTF.

The chain is built from TRBV4-2 and TRBJ1-1; no reliable D call. The CDR3 runs 13 residues. V was pared by 1 base and J by 8 bases, with 11 bases between. Germline CDR1 is LGHNA and CDR2 is YNFKEQ. The CDR3 loop is CASSQAGRSEAFF. The CDR3 region has the DNA TGTGCCAGCAGCCAAGCGGGGAGGTCGGAAGCTTTCTTT.

The chain couples TRBV27 to TRBJ2-7; 10 bases are shared with TRBD2. Germline V gene sequence: CDR1 MNHEY, CDR2 SMNVEV (reference sequence). V dropped 5 bases and J dropped 2; count of bases not matched to a gene: 3. The CDR3 is 14 residues long. CDR3 sequence (DNA): TGTGCCAGCAGTAAAAGCGGGAGGGCCTACGAGCAGTACTTC. Encoded protein: CASSKSGRAYEQYF.

This chain links TRBV4-2 with TRBJ2-2, with 7 positions matching TRBD2. The germline V gene encodes CDR1 LGHNA and CDR2 YNFKEQ. The CDR3 runs 16 residues. Germline trimming cut 2 bases from V and 2 bases from J; bases unmatched to any gene: 5. The CDR3, as DNA: TGTGCCAGCAGCCAAAACCCGGGAGGAAACACCGGGGAGCTGTTTTTT. As protein: CASSQNPGGNTGELFF.

The chain combines TRBV10-2 with TRBJ2-1; 8 bases match TRBD1. From germline, CDR1 is WSHSY and CDR2 SAAADI. This CDR3 is 15 amino acids long. With 4 bases clipped from V and 4 bases from J, the junction kept 6 bases outside the gene matches. The CDR3 sequence: CASSARTGRYNEQFF. Here the CDR3 DNA reads TGCGCCAGCAGTGCCAGGACAGGGAGGTACAATGAGCAGTTCTTC.

The chain recombines TRBV5-4 with TRBJ2-3; possible D gene TRBD1, 6 bases. Germline V gives CDR1 SGHNT, CDR2 YYREEE (reference sequence). The length of the CDR3 is 15 residues. Trimming removed 0 bases from V and 0 bases from J, with 8 bases in between. The CDR3 DNA sequence: TGTGCCAGCAGCTTGGTAGGGGGAAGCACAGATACGCAGTATTTT. Its translation is CASSLVGGSTDTQYF.

This clone appeared a single time. V gene TRBV9 combines with J gene TRBJ1-4; TRBD1 matches at 12 bases. This CDR3 region has 16 residues. V lost 0 bases to trimming and J lost 13 bases; unmatched junction nucleotides: 10. Germline V CDR1 and CDR2: SGDLS, YYNGEE. The CDR3 region has the DNA TGTGCCAGCAGCGTAGCGGCGGGACAGGGGGCGGAGAGACTGTTTTTT. This translates into CASSVAAGQGAERLFF.

This clone was seen a single time. The chain combines TRBV28 with TRBJ1-6; D gene unclear. The CDR3 runs to 13 residues. The V end lost 9 bases, the J end lost 8 bases, and 14 bases lay between the germline ends. Germline loops: CDR1 MDHEN, CDR2 SYDVKM. In nucleotides, the CDR3 is TGTGCCAGTACCATGGGAGTCTATTCACCCCTCCACTTT. This encodes CASTMGVYSPLHF.

The rearrangement uses TRBV5-6 and TRBJ2-5; 8 bases are a match to TRBD2. Germline V lookup: CDR1 SGHDT, CDR2 YYEEEE. V was pared by 0 bases and J by 2 bases, with 6 bases of the junction left unmatched. The CDR3 is 16 residues long. CDR3 region: CASSLVLSGRQETQYF. CDR3 sequence (DNA): TGTGCCAGCAGCTTGGTCCTAAGCGGGAGACAAGAGACCCAGTACTTC.

This clone has just one count. The chain carries TRBV29-1 and TRBJ2-7; weak D call: TRBD1 (5 bases). CDR3 length equals 14 residues. From germline, CDR1 is SQVTM and CDR2 ANQGSEA. Trimming removed 4 bases at V and 0 bases at J, with 13 bases between. CDR3 DNA: TGCAGCGTTGGGGGCATCCCGAGCTCCTACGAGCAGTACTTC. Translating gives CSVGGIPSSYEQYF.

The CDR3 is CAWSSGTSGSSYNEQFF. The CDR3 DNA follows: TGTGCCTGGAGTTCCGGGACTAGCGGGAGTTCCTACAATGAGCAGTTCTTC. The V and J genes are TRBV30 and TRBJ2-1; TRBD2 aligns across 14 bases. CDR1 is GTSNPN, CDR2 SVGIG, per germline (reference sequence). The CDR3 runs to 17 residues. V gave up 2 bases and J gave up 1 base; unmatched junction bases: 4.

In this sample, this clone turned up a few times. The rearrangement links TRBV2 to TRBJ1-4; TRBD1 agrees at 9 bases. Looked up from germline, CDR1 is SNHLY and CDR2 is FYNNEI. Trimming at V came to 7 bases and at J to 8 bases, leaving 8 bases not matched to a gene. CDR3 length equals 14 residues. CDR3 sequence (DNA): TGTGCCAGCATGCGACAGGGGGTAGGGGAAAAACTGTTTTTT. Translation: CASMRQGVGEKLFF.